These 21 T cell receptor beta chains originate from one sample sequenced in a study of blood T cell repertoires in COVID-19. Profiling relied on immunoSEQ multiplex PCR, and the TCRdb table lists in-frame clones only, not all of them. The sample includes nearly 250,000 clones, about 82% seen only once; the top ten take approximately 2%. Material: PBMCs or T cells enriched from blood (not recorded which). The receptors were sampled from a woman aged 50 to 60 who had recovered from COVID-19.

This clone was observed once. V and J are TRBV6-5 and TRBJ1-5; possible D gene TRBD1, 6 bases. This CDR3 has 13 amino acids. Trimming removed 6 bases from V and 5 bases from J, with 11 bases in between. In germline, CDR1 is MNHEY, CDR2 SVGAGI. CDR3 region: CASSVSGDQPQHF. The CDR3 nucleotides are TGTGCCAGCAGCGTGTCAGGGGATCAGCCCCAGCATTTT.

On this clone: Other DNA sequences in this specimen translate into the identical CDR3. The rearrangement links TRBV7-6 to TRBJ2-7; TRBD2 agrees at 8 bases. The CDR3 totals 15 residues. J lost 0 bases, V lost 1 base, and 2 bases had no gene match. The germline gives CDR1 SGHVS, CDR2 FNYEAQ. The CDR3 loop is CASSLGGTSSYEQYF. CDR3 DNA sequence: TGTGCCAGCAGCTTAGGGGGGACTAGCTCCTACGAGCAGTACTTC.

In this sample, this clone turned up many times. The genes are TRBV18 and TRBJ1-2; TRBD1 is a possible D gene (6 bases). CDR1 is KGHSH, CDR2 LQKENI, per germline. CDR3 size: 15 residues. The ends were cut back, 2 bases at V and 3 bases at J, with 13 bases in the middle. The CDR3 loop reads CASSPRDKAYYGYTF. The CDR3 region has the DNA TGTGCCAGCTCACCAAGGGACAAGGCCTACTATGGCTACACCTTC.

The chain recombines TRBV9 with TRBJ1-5; possible D gene TRBD1, 5 bases. The germline V gene encodes CDR1 SGDLS and CDR2 YYNGEE. The CDR3 runs 14 residues. V was trimmed by 3 bases and J by 5 bases, leaving 12 bases between them. The CDR3 protein is CASSASGFHQPQHF. CDR3 in DNA: TGTGCCAGCAGCGCCTCAGGGTTTCATCAGCCCCAGCATTTT.

The chain is built from TRBV20-1 and TRBJ1-2; 7 bases map to TRBD1. V shed 5 bases, J shed 6 bases, and the junction held 3 bases outside the gene matches. Germline loops: CDR1 DFQATT, CDR2 SNEGSKA (reference sequence). The CDR3 length is 11 residues. The CDR3 sequence is CSAQGEDGYTF. CDR3 nucleotide sequence: TGCAGTGCTCAGGGGGAAGATGGCTACACCTTC.

This rearrangement joins TRBV5-1 to TRBJ1-1, with D tentatively TRBD1 (5 bases). The CDR3 length is 14 residues. Deletions cut 0 bases from V and 3 bases from J, with 9 bases between. The germline V gene has CDR1 SGHRS and CDR2 YFSETQ. The CDR3, as DNA: TGCGCCAGCAGCTTGGAGGGGTTGGACACTGAAGCTTTCTTT. It specifies CASSLEGLDTEAFF. The whole variable domain, filled in from reference TRBV5-1 and TRBJ1-1, reads KAGVTQTPRYLIKTRGQQVTLSCSPISGHRSVSWYQQTPGQGLQFLFEYFSETQRNKGNFPGRFSGRQFSNSRSEMNVSTLELGDSALYLCASSLEGLDTEAFFGQGTRLTVV.

This clone was counted a single time. This CDR3 is CASGDRGVSGNTIYF. In DNA form, the CDR3 reads TGTGCCAGCGGGGACAGGGGGGTCTCTGGAAACACCATATATTTT. The rearrangement joins TRBV2 to TRBJ1-3; 11 bases agree with TRBD1. Looked up from germline, CDR1 is SNHLY and CDR2 is FYNNEI. There are 15 residues in the CDR3. V gave up 8 bases and J gave up 0 bases; unmatched junction bases: 3.

This chain links TRBV20-1 with TRBJ2-1; tentatively, D is TRBD1 (6 bases). The V gene's germline CDR1 is DFQATT and CDR2 SNEGSKA (reference sequence). Trimming took off 3 bases at V and 1 base at J, with 7 bases between the two ends. The CDR3 length is 13 residues. This chain's CDR3 is CSASQGSYNEQFF. The CDR3 DNA is TGCAGTGCTAGTCAGGGGTCCTACAATGAGCAGTTCTTC.

The chain uses TRBV4-1 and TRBJ2-5, with D perhaps matching TRBD1 (5 bases). V was pared by 0 bases and J by 1 base, with 9 bases between. The germline CDR1 and CDR2 sequences are MGHRA and YSYEKL. The CDR3 contains 15 residues. The CDR3 bases are TGCGCCAGCAGCCAAGAAGCCAGGGTCCAAGAGACCCAGTACTTC. Translation: CASSQEARVQETQYF.

The chain is built from TRBV5-1 and TRBJ1-1, with unresolved D. CDR1 is SGHRS, CDR2 YFSETQ, per germline. The length of the CDR3 is 15 residues. Deletions cut 4 bases from V and 0 bases from J, with 13 bases between. CDR3 in amino acids: CASSPYPSLNTEAFF. CDR3 DNA: TGCGCCAGCAGCCCCTACCCGAGTCTGAACACTGAAGCTTTCTTT.

This chain joins TRBV29-1 and TRBJ2-7; 9 nucleotides line up with TRBD2. The CDR3 sequence is 13 residues long. V lost 0 bases, J lost 6 bases, and 3 bases stayed unmatched. Germline CDR1 SQVTM, CDR2 ANQGSEA. The CDR3 region is CSVEDGGRAEQYF. The CDR3 DNA reads as TGCAGCGTTGAAGATGGCGGGAGGGCCGAGCAGTACTTC.

This clone appeared a single time. The J gene is TRBJ2-6, the V gene TRBV6-5, with unresolved D. The CDR3 is 16 amino acids. Germline CDR1 reads MNHEY; CDR2 reads SVGAGI. V was trimmed by 2 bases and J by 1 base, leaving 9 bases between them. CDR3 residues: CASSYTAASGANVLTF. The DNA of the CDR3 is TGTGCCAGCAGTTACACGGCGGCGTCTGGGGCCAACGTCCTGACTTTC.

The gene calls are TRBV24-1 and TRBJ2-5; D is possibly TRBD2 (5 bases). CDR3 size: 12 residues. Between the trimmed V and J ends, which lost 7 bases and 7 bases, there was a span of 12 bases. Germline loops: CDR1 KGHDR, CDR2 SFDVKD. DNA for the CDR3: TGTGCCACCAGGGAACCGGGGAGGACCCAGTACTTC. It yields the protein CATREPGRTQYF.

The genes are TRBV7-3 and TRBJ2-3; TRBD2 aligns across 10 bases. CDR3 length equals 16 residues. From germline, CDR1 is SGHTA and CDR2 FQGTGA. The J segment lost 3 bases and the V segment lost 2 bases, leaving 5 bases of the junction unmatched. The chain's CDR3 is CASSLGLAGETDTQYF. For the CDR3, the DNA is TGTGCCAGCAGCTTAGGTCTAGCGGGGGAAACAGATACGCAGTATTTT.

The rearrangement links TRBV6-1 to TRBJ1-5; perhaps TRBD1 as D (5 bases). The CDR3 contains 15 residues. CDR1 is MNHNS, CDR2 SASEGT, per germline. V was clipped by 3 bases and J by 5 bases, with 14 bases between them. The CDR3 sequence is CASSERDRSYQPQHF. In DNA, the CDR3 is TGTGCCAGCAGTGAGCGGGACCGCTCTTATCAGCCCCAGCATTTT.

The V gene is TRBV7-2, the J gene TRBJ2-5; TRBD2 matches 7 bases. V lost 0 bases to trimming and J lost 1 base; unmatched junction nucleotides: 8. From germline, CDR1 is SGHTA and CDR2 FQGNSA. The CDR3 consists of 17 residues. As DNA, the CDR3 is TGTGCCAGCAGCTTAGCGCTAATCGGCGGGGGCCAAGAGACCCAGTACTTC. Its translation: CASSLALIGGGQETQYF.

This sequence joins TRBV6-2 or TRBV6-3 and TRBJ1-1; tentatively, D is TRBD1 (5 bases). The CDR3 loop spans 15 amino acids. In germline, CDR1 is MNHEY, CDR2 SVGEGT. V was cut by 0 bases and J by 8 bases, with 16 bases left in between. The CDR3 sequence: CASSYSTQYYREAFF. The DNA of the CDR3 is TGTGCCAGCAGTTACTCGACACAGTACTACAGGGAAGCTTTCTTT.

The chain recombines TRBV7-9 with TRBJ2-3, with TRBD2 as a possible D gene (5 bases). V lost 0 bases, J lost 8 bases, and 12 bases lay in between. CDR1 SEHNR and CDR2 FQNEAQ come from the germline V gene (reference sequence). The CDR3 is 14 amino acids. In DNA form, the CDR3 reads TGTGCCAGCAGCTTAGCGCATAGGGCGGGTACGCAGTATTTT. As protein: CASSLAHRAGTQYF. The variable domain in full, completed from reference TRBV7-9 and TRBJ2-3, reads DTGVSQNPRHKITKRGQNVTFRCDPISEHNRLYWYRQTLGQGPEFLTYFQNEAQLEKSRLLSDRFSAERPKGSFSTLEIQRTEQGDSAMYLCASSLAHRAGTQYFGPGTRLTVL.

A single count supports this clone. V gene TRBV4-3 combines with J gene TRBJ1-4, with 8 bases matching TRBD1. This CDR3 contains 15 residues. V gave up 3 bases and J gave up 5 bases; unmatched junction bases: 5. Germline lookup yields CDR1 LGHNA and CDR2 YSLEER. CDR3 sequence reads: CASSHKTGENEKLFF. The CDR3 nucleotides read TGCGCCAGCAGCCACAAGACAGGGGAAAATGAAAAACTGTTTTTT.

Points on this clone: This sample includes further DNA sequences coding for the same CDR3. This chain connects TRBV28 to TRBJ2-7, with D possibly TRBD2 on 5 matching bases. V was pared by 6 bases and J by 6 bases, with 9 bases between. This CDR3 contains 11 residues. Germline CDR1 MDHEN, CDR2 SYDVKM. The CDR3 nucleotides are TGTGCCAGCAGCCTCCGGGGCGAGCAGTACTTC. This gives the protein CASSLRGEQYF.

This rearrangement joins TRBV24-1 to TRBJ2-3; 11 bases are a match to TRBD2. With 4 bases clipped from V and 4 bases from J, the junction kept 3 bases outside the gene matches. CDR1 is KGHDR and CDR2 is SFDVKD in the germline V gene. This CDR3 is 15 amino acids long. Here the CDR3 DNA reads TGTGCCACCAGTGAGCCTAGCGGGAGGCCAGATACGCAGTATTTT. The encoded protein is CATSEPSGRPDTQYF.